The clone carrying this T cell receptor beta chain is hyperexpanded (1% or more). Between the trimmed V and J ends, which lost 6 bases and 8 bases, there was a span of 19 bases. Per the germline V gene, CDR1 is SNHLY and CDR2 is FYNNEI. The CDR3 contains 14 residues. This entry is derived from a study of T cells in tumors after PD-1 blockade. The table came from immunoSEQ multiplex PCR; TCRdb's copy has only in-frame clones and leaves some out. Here the sample spans more than 1,200 clones, roughly 70% being singletons. The source material was tumor tissue, sampled before anti-PD-1 treatment. This rearrangement joins TRBV2 to TRBJ1-2; a weak D match, TRBD1 (6 bases). The sequence derives from a human donor with basal cell carcinoma. CDR3 nucleotide sequence: TGTGCCAGCAGAGACACAGGGAGGGGTGAAGGCTACACCTTC. Residues: CASRDTGRGEGYTF.